The clone carrying this T cell receptor beta chain was counted a single time. Its antigen is still unknown. These data come from a study of cytomegalovirus exposure and HLA in healthy donors. Overall study findings and caveats: As a later analysis revealed, most CMV-associated TCR beta chains appeared HLA-restricted.

The PCR was carried out with 60 Vbeta primers and 13 Jbeta primers. Clones were sequenced by immunoSEQ multiplex PCR, and TCRdb holds only the in-frame ones, with some missing. The data show 200,000 to 250,000 clones, under 80% seen once. The CDR3 has 15 amino acids. In germline, CDR1 is SGHNT, CDR2 YYREEE (reference sequence). J lost 3 bases, V lost 4 bases, and 4 bases had no gene match. The chain couples TRBV5-4 to TRBJ2-3, with 11 bases aligning to TRBD2. Sequencing was done on a sample of PBMCs. The receptor comes from a woman aged 30 to 39 in good health and CMV-seronegative. This CDR3 is CASSARLAGTDTQYF. In nucleotides, the CDR3 is TGTGCCAGCAGCGCCCGACTAGCGGGGACAGATACGCAGTATTTT.